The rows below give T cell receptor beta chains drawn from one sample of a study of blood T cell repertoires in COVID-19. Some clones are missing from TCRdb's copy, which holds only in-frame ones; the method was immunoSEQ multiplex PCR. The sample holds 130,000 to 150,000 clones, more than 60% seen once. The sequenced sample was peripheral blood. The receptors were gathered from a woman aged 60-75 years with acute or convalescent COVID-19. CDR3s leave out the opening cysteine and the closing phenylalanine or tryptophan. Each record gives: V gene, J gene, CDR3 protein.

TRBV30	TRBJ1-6	AWSQGSPLH
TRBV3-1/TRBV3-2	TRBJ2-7	ASSLLAGSYEQY
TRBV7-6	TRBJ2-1	ASSSELAGVSYNEQF
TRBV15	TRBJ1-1	ATSRDGGVAEAF
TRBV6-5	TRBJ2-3	ASSSNRGRSGQY
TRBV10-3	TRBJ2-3	AISGTSGTLY
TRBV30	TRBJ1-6	AWSQPQGGNSPLH
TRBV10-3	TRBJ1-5	AISESQQQNQPQH
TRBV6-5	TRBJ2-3	ASSYFLQASTDTQY
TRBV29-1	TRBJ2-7	SVEGATAYEQY
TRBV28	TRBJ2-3	ASSLSFPGLAGGTDTQY
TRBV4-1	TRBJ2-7	ASSQKGQSAYEQY